Detailed here is one T cell receptor beta chain. The sample belongs to a study of blood T cell repertoires in COVID-19. Germline V gene data show CDR1 as SGHRS and CDR2 as YFSETQ. V lost 6 bases and J lost 8, with 12 bases in between. The CDR3 runs to 12 residues. The method was immunoSEQ multiplex PCR; TCRdb's version includes in-frame clones alone and lacks a portion of them. The data show approximately 100,000 clones, 85% to 95% seen once. The sample was peripheral blood. The TCR was taken from a man aged 50 or older with active COVID-19. This chain uses TRBV5-1 with TRBJ2-1, with D perhaps matching TRBD1 (6 bases). The CDR3: CASNPPGDEQFF. CDR3 coding DNA: TGCGCCAGCAACCCACCAGGGGATGAGCAGTTCTTC.